This is a list of T cell receptor beta chains from one sample in a study of regulatory and conventional T cells in RAG deficiency. The protocol was immunoSEQ multiplex PCR, while the TCRdb copy is restricted to in-frame clones and leaves out a portion. This sample has roughly 30,000 clones; approximately 96% occur once, and the top ten carry over 0.35%. This sample was shared with a second study, whose subject was regulatory T cells.

The sample was CD25- CD4+ T cells sorted from blood. The receptors were sampled from a human donor in good health. Both conserved end residues are part of each CDR3. The order of the fields is clone size, J gene, D gene, V gene, CDR3 protein, CDR3 DNA. D genes are given only for firm matches. The size field is filled for only some rows; it gives once, few, many or a size class.

size: NA
J: TRBJ2-5
D: TRBD2
V: TRBV5-6
CDR3: CASSFTSGPNQETQYF
DNA: TGTGCCAGCAGCTTTACTAGCGGTCCCAACCAAGAGACCCAGTACTTC

size: once
J: TRBJ2-1
D: NA
V: TRBV12-5
CDR3: CASGPPGLQGGEQFF
DNA: TGTGCTAGTGGTCCCCCCGGCCTTCAGGGCGGTGAGCAGTTCTTC

size: NA
J: TRBJ1-1
D: TRBD1
V: TRBV5-1
CDR3: CASSLGTVNTEAFF
DNA: TGCGCCAGCAGCTTAGGGACAGTGAACACTGAAGCTTTCTTT

size: NA
J: TRBJ2-2
D: TRBD1
V: TRBV5-6
CDR3: CASMGDRGNTGELFF
DNA: TGTGCCAGCATGGGAGACAGGGGTAACACCGGGGAGCTGTTTTTT

size: NA
J: TRBJ1-3
D: NA
V: TRBV4-1
CDR3: CASSAGSSLSGNTIYF
DNA: TGCGCCAGCAGCGCAGGTTCCAGTCTCTCTGGAAACACCATATATTTT

size: NA
J: TRBJ2-1
D: NA
V: TRBV4-1
CDR3: CASSPGTSGGYNEQFF
DNA: TGCGCCAGCAGCCCCGGGACTTCCGGGGGCTACAATGAGCAGTTCTTC

size: NA
J: TRBJ2-7
D: TRBD2
V: TRBV5-1
CDR3: CASSPSPLGTSASYEQYF
DNA: TGCGCCAGCAGCCCCAGCCCGTTAGGGACTAGCGCCTCCTACGAGCAGTACTTC

size: NA
J: TRBJ2-5
D: NA
V: TRBV18
CDR3: CASSSPGGTRTQYF
DNA: TGTGCCAGCTCATCCCCAGGGGGGACGCGGACCCAGTACTTC

size: NA
J: TRBJ1-1
D: NA
V: TRBV9
CDR3: CASSAGLNTEAFF
DNA: TGTGCCAGCAGCGCAGGGTTGAACACTGAAGCTTTCTTT

size: NA
J: TRBJ2-1
D: TRBD2
V: TRBV18
CDR3: CASSPPRLAGVSEFF
DNA: TGTGCCAGCTCACCACCGCGTCTAGCGGGCGTATCGGAGTTCTTC

size: NA
J: TRBJ2-7
D: TRBD1
V: TRBV7-9
CDR3: CASSVGRGRTYEQYF
DNA: TGTGCCAGCAGCGTCGGCAGGGGGAGAACCTACGAGCAGTACTTC

size: NA
J: TRBJ2-3
D: NA
V: TRBV10-3
CDR3: CAINLPGSQTTSTDTQYF
DNA: TGTGCCATCAATCTCCCTGGAAGTCAAACTACTAGCACAGATACGCAGTATTTT

size: NA
J: TRBJ1-5
D: TRBD1
V: TRBV4-1
CDR3: CASSQTGGNQPQHF
DNA: TGCGCCAGCAGCCAGACAGGGGGCAATCAGCCCCAGCATTTT

size: NA
J: TRBJ1-1
D: NA
V: TRBV30
CDR3: CAWSRDGTEAFF
DNA: TGTGCCTGGAGTCGGGATGGCACTGAAGCTTTCTTT

size: NA
J: TRBJ2-3
D: TRBD2
V: TRBV6-1
CDR3: CASSELAGVSDTQYF
DNA: TGTGCCAGCAGTGAACTAGCGGGAGTATCTGATACGCAGTATTTT

size: once
J: TRBJ2-3
D: TRBD2
V: TRBV2
CDR3: CASSPGRTSGRDTQYF
DNA: TGTGCCAGCAGCCCCGGAAGGACTAGCGGGAGAGATACGCAGTATTTT

size: NA
J: TRBJ1-5
D: NA
V: TRBV6-5
CDR3: CASSGGSNQPQHF
DNA: TGTGCCAGCAGTGGGGGGAGCAATCAGCCCCAGCATTTT

size: NA
J: TRBJ2-3
D: TRBD2
V: TRBV5-1
CDR3: CASSPSGRASTDTQYF
DNA: TGCGCCAGCAGCCCTAGCGGGAGGGCCTCCACAGATACGCAGTATTTT

size: NA
J: TRBJ1-4
D: NA
V: TRBV5-1
CDR3: CASSPNRGMNEKLFF
DNA: TGCGCCAGCAGCCCGAACCGGGGGATGAATGAAAAACTGTTTTTT

size: NA
J: TRBJ2-1
D: NA
V: TRBV27
CDR3: CASSFVDRIFNEQFF
DNA: TGTGCCAGCAGTTTTGTAGACAGAATTTTCAATGAGCAGTTCTTC

size: NA
J: TRBJ2-1
D: TRBD2
V: TRBV14
CDR3: CASSQGAGGPGEQFF
DNA: TGTGCCAGCAGCCAAGGAGCGGGAGGGCCCGGTGAGCAGTTCTTC

size: once
J: TRBJ1-4
D: TRBD1
V: TRBV6-1
CDR3: CASKEGDRWQKLFF
DNA: TGTGCCAGCAAAGAGGGGGACAGATGGCAAAAACTGTTTTTT

size: NA
J: TRBJ2-3
D: TRBD1
V: TRBV4-3
CDR3: CASSSQGADTQYF
DNA: TGCGCCAGCAGCTCACAGGGGGCTGATACGCAGTATTTT

size: NA
J: TRBJ2-3
D: TRBD2
V: TRBV6-4
CDR3: CASSVSGWRGDTDTQYF
DNA: TGTGCCAGCAGTGTGAGTGGCTGGCGGGGGGACACAGATACGCAGTATTTT

size: NA
J: TRBJ1-1
D: NA
V: TRBV9
CDR3: CASSVGGRGTEAFF
DNA: TGTGCCAGCAGCGTCGGGGGTCGGGGCACTGAAGCTTTCTTT

size: once
J: TRBJ2-1
D: TRBD2
V: TRBV4-1
CDR3: CASSQGGTSGIYNEQFF
DNA: TGCGCCAGCAGCCAAGGGGGGACTAGCGGGATCTACAATGAGCAGTTCTTC

size: NA
J: TRBJ2-7
D: NA
V: TRBV7-3
CDR3: CASSSPGRPYEQYF
DNA: TGTGCCAGCAGCTCTCCAGGGCGACCCTACGAGCAGTACTTC

size: once
J: TRBJ2-7
D: NA
V: TRBV10-1
CDR3: CASSDGGTATYEQYF
DNA: TGCGCCAGCAGTGATGGAGGGACAGCTACCTACGAGCAGTACTTC

size: once
J: TRBJ1-5
D: NA
V: TRBV19
CDR3: CASSTRQGTNQPQHF
DNA: TGTGCCAGTAGTACGCGCCAGGGAACCAATCAGCCCCAGCATTTT

size: NA
J: TRBJ2-5
D: NA
V: TRBV30
CDR3: CAWSLGETQYF
DNA: TGTGCCTGGAGCCTAGGAGAGACCCAGTACTTC

size: few
J: TRBJ1-1
D: NA
V: TRBV18
CDR3: CASSPAGGPTEAFF
DNA: TGTGCCAGCTCACCAGCCGGGGGGCCTACTGAAGCTTTCTTT